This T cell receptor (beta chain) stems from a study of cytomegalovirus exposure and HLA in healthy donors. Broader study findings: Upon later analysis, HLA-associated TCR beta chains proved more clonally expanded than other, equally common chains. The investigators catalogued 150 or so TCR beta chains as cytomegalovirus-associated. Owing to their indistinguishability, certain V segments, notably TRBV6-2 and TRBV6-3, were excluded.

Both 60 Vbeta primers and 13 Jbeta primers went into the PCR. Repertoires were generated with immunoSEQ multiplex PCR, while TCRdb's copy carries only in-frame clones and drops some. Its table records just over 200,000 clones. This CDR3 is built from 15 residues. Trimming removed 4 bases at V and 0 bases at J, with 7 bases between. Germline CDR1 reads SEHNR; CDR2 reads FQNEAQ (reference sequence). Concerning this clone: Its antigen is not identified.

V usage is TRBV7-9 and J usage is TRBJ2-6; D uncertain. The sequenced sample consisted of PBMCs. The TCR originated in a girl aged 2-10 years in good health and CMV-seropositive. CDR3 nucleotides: TGTGCCAGCAGCTCACAAAACTCTGGGGCCAACGTCCTGACTTTC. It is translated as CASSSQNSGANVLTF.